This TCR beta chain derives from a study of blood T cells in healthy people across ages. Across the whole study: Template switching picked up about one barcoded beta molecule for each two T cells. Findings and limits, study-wide: Age brought a roughly linear fall in TCR beta diversity measured per million T cells.

The study drew donors from healthy Caucasian individuals in Russia aged about 6 to 95. The draw of peripheral blood yielded ten milliliters from each donor. A second PCR of roughly 7 to 11 cycles used a sample-barcoded 5' primer and a J-beta primer mix. TCRdb passed the 5' RACE reads through MiXCR, listing each CDR3 protein once. This table holds 850,000 or so distinct CDR3 sequences, 29% found once. CDR3 length: 12 residues. J lost 13 bases, V lost 4 bases, and 10 bases had no gene match. Germline V gives CDR1 DFQATT, CDR2 SNEGSKA (reference sequence). In this sample, this clonotype turned up a few times. Antigen unknown. A much bigger clone sits one base away, suggesting this may be a read error.

This receptor was taken from a woman at least 80 years old in good health. Specimen: blood. V usage is TRBV20-1 and J usage is TRBJ2-1; 7 bases agree with TRBD1. CDR3: CSAKQGWGNQFF. CDR3 bases: TGCAGTGCTAAACAGGGGTGGGGGAATCAGTTCTTC.